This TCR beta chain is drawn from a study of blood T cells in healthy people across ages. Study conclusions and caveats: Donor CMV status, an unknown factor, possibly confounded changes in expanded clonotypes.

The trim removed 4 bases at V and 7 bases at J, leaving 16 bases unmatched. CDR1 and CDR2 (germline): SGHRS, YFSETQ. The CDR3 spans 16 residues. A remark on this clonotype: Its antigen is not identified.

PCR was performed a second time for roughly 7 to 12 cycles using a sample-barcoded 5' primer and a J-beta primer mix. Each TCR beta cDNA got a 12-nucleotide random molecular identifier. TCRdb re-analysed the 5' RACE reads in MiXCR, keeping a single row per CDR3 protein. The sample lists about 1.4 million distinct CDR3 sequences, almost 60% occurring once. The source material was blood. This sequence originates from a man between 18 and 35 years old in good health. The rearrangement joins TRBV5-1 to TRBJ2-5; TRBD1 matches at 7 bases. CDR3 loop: CASSPQTGSSRGTQYF. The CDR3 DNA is TGCGCCAGCAGCCCTCAGACAGGGTCCTCGAGGGGGACCCAGTACTTC.